The following is a T cell receptor (beta chain) sequence with its context. Time point: newly diagnosed GD, antithyroid drugs for less than 3 months. Generation of the TCR library employed RNA extracted from PBMCs. The V gene's germline CDR1 is SGDLS and CDR2 YYNGEE. V was cut by 1 base and J by 1 base, with 6 bases left in between. The CDR3 sequence is 15 residues long. Building the TCR beta libraries relied on iRepertoire HTBI primers, and CDR3 regions underwent Arm-PCR. A single record per CDR3 protein comes from TCRdb applying MiXCR to the multiplex PCR reads. The sample lists under 450,000 distinct CDR3 sequences; 15% to 20% were seen once. The data were obtained in a study of regulatory T cells in long-lasting Graves disease. These data were also filed under a second study, of T cells in Graves' hyperthyroidism and ophthalmopathy.

The gene calls are TRBV9 and TRBJ2-6; D unclear. Source: peripheral blood mononuclear cells (PBMCs), taken at new diagnosis, from a patient treated with antithyroid drugs. This receptor was obtained from a woman aged 18-29 years with Graves disease. The CDR3 here is CASSVLASGANVLTF. The CDR3, as DNA: TGTGCCAGCAGCGTATTAGCTTCTGGGGCCAACGTCCTGACTTTC.